The subject of this entry is one T cell receptor beta chain. Recruitment covered about two dozen US areas and drew participants whose ages spanned roughly 18 to 100 years. Cohort assignment relied on participant-reported clinical history. The data originate from a study of blood T cell repertoires in COVID-19. Study at large: Nucleic acid was either cDNA or gDNA, and it came from T cells, B-cell-depleted T cells, or PBMCs.

Libraries were prepared by immunoSEQ multiplex PCR; TCRdb keeps only in-frame clonotypes and omits some of them. The sample shows 200,000 or so clones, about nine tenths of them seen only once. This CDR3 is built from 18 residues. CDR1 and CDR2 (germline): MGHDK, SYGVNS. V lost 0 bases and J lost 4; bases outside the gene matches: 10. The chain recombines TRBV25-1 with TRBJ1-2; 11 bases are shared with TRBD1. The sequenced material came from PBMCs or T cells enriched from blood (not recorded which). The sequence was obtained from a woman aged 40 to 55 with acute COVID-19. The CDR3 region has the DNA TGTGCCAGCAGTGAATATCCCCGGGACAGGGGGGGTGTCTATGGCTACACCTTC. Residues: CASSEYPRDRGGVYGYTF.